The 30 T cell receptor beta chains reported below all come from one sample, sequenced in a study of blood T cell repertoires in COVID-19. Clones were sequenced by immunoSEQ multiplex PCR, and TCRdb holds only the in-frame ones, with some missing. The table records hundreds of thousands of clones, over 75% of them present only once. The sample was PBMCs or T cells enriched from blood (not recorded which). These receptors were collected from a woman aged 25-40 years who had recovered from COVID-19.

This chain links TRBV11-1 with TRBJ2-5, with 10 bases that match TRBD2. The junction had 10 bases not matched to a gene; V was cut back by 5 bases and J by 4 bases. The CDR3 is 16 amino acids. The germline V gene has CDR1 SGHAT and CDR2 FQDESV (reference sequence). CDR3 residues: CASSPPVAGGGETQYF. The CDR3 region has the DNA TGTGCCAGCAGCCCCCCGGTAGCGGGGGGTGGAGAGACCCAGTACTTC.

V is TRBV25-1 and J is TRBJ1-3; 10 bases match TRBD1. The V gene's germline CDR1 is MGHDK and CDR2 SYGVNS. The J segment lost 2 bases and the V segment lost 6 bases, leaving 1 base of the junction unmatched. The CDR3 totals 14 residues. Here the CDR3 reads CASRGQGAGNTIYF. CDR3 nucleotide sequence: TGTGCCAGCAGAGGACAGGGGGCTGGAAACACCATATATTTT.

The chain couples TRBV9 to TRBJ1-6, with D unresolved. Germline CDR1 reads SGDLS; CDR2 reads YYNGEE. Between the trimmed V and J ends, which lost 0 bases and 7 bases, there was a span of 5 bases. This CDR3 comprises 13 residues. CDR3 bases: TGTGCCAGCAGCGTAGTAGAAAATTCACCCCTCCACTTT. Translated, it gives CASSVVENSPLHF.

This clone was detected a few times. The rearrangement joins TRBV29-1 to TRBJ1-1; D is possibly TRBD1 (5 bases). With 6 bases removed from V and 8 bases from J, the gap between germline ends came to 22 bases. Looked up from germline, CDR1 is SQVTM and CDR2 is ANQGSEA. This CDR3 region has 14 residues. In nucleotides, the CDR3 is TGCAGCGTCTCGGACACGAAAGGTATTCTAGAAGCTTTCTTT. Translating gives CSVSDTKGILEAFF.

The genes are TRBV28 and TRBJ1-1; 7 nucleotides agree with TRBD1. This CDR3 contains 14 residues. V was clipped by 3 bases and J by 4 bases; unmatched bases: 5. Germline CDR1 reads MDHEN; CDR2 reads SYDVKM. CDR3 in DNA: TGTGCCAGCAGTTTTGTACAGGGGCCCACTGAAGCTTTCTTT. Translation gives CASSFVQGPTEAFF.

The chain combines TRBV9 with TRBJ2-7; 11 bases are a match to TRBD2. J was trimmed by 6 bases and V by 0 bases; bases with no gene match: 2. This CDR3 comprises 14 residues. Germline V gene lookup returns CDR1 SGDLS and CDR2 YYNGEE. The CDR3 protein is CASSVALAGGEQYF. The DNA of the CDR3 is TGTGCCAGCAGCGTAGCTCTAGCGGGGGGCGAGCAGTACTTC.

J is TRBJ1-5 and V is TRBV28; a possible D gene is TRBD1 (5 bases). CDR1 and CDR2 from the germline V gene are MDHEN and SYDVKM. The CDR3 extends over 15 amino acids. CDR3 nucleotides: TGTGATCCGGCGGTGGAGGGGCAAGACAATCAGCCCCAGCATTTT. Its translation is CDPAVEGQDNQPQHF.

This chain connects TRBV5-1 to TRBJ2-2; TRBD2 matches 8 bases. Germline CDR1 is SGHRS and CDR2 is YFSETQ. The CDR3 contains 18 residues. V lost 0 bases and J lost 1; bases outside the gene matches: 8. CDR3 in DNA: TGCGCCAGCAGCTTGGCCCTGGGGCTAGCGGGGAACACCGGGGAGCTGTTTTTT. It is translated as CASSLALGLAGNTGELFF.

This clone was found once. The chain joins TRBV7-9 to TRBJ1-4; the match to TRBD1 covers 12 bases. The CDR3 length is 17 residues. Germline assignment: CDR1 SEHNR and CDR2 FQNEAQ (reference sequence). V was clipped by 6 bases and J by 8 bases; unmatched bases: 13. The CDR3, as DNA: TGTGCCAGCAGTCCCGGGACAGGGGGCGGCGTCGGGGAAAAACTGTTTTTT. Translated: CASSPGTGGGVGEKLFF.

This chain uses TRBV6-5 with TRBJ1-2; 7 bases match TRBD1. Germline V gives CDR1 MNHEY, CDR2 SVGAGI. There are 14 residues in the CDR3. Trimming removed 10 bases from V and 7 bases from J; junction bases left unmatched: 15. This chain's CDR3 is CATLMEGQGGGYTF. The CDR3 bases are TGTGCCACCCTTATGGAGGGGCAGGGGGGTGGCTACACCTTC.

V and J are TRBV28 and TRBJ1-5; maybe TRBD1 (5 bases). The CDR3 extends over 15 amino acids. V was trimmed by 2 bases and J by 2 bases, leaving 10 bases between them. Germline values: CDR1 MDHEN, CDR2 SYDVKM. CDR3 sequence reads: CASSLMAGRNQPQHF. The DNA of the CDR3 is TGTGCCAGCAGTTTAATGGCAGGGCGCAATCAGCCCCAGCATTTT.

The genes are TRBV7-5 and TRBJ1-1; the DNA was not used to check the table's D call, TRBD1. TRBV7-5 is assigned pseudogene status. The CDR3 totals 14 residues. CDR3 protein: CVRSLDGQNTEAFF. The CDR3 DNA follows: TGTGTCAGAAGCTTAGATGGACAGAACACTGAAGCTTTCTTT.

This clone occurred a few times. The V and J genes are TRBV4-3 and TRBJ1-3; 10 bases match TRBD1. CDR3 size: 16 residues. V dropped 3 bases and J dropped 0; count of bases not matched to a gene: 2. The germline V gene encodes CDR1 LGHNA and CDR2 YSLEER. Here the CDR3 reads CASSHGTGDSGNTIYF. The CDR3, as DNA: TGCGCCAGCAGCCACGGGACAGGGGACTCTGGAAACACCATATATTTT.

The rearrangement links TRBV10-1 to TRBJ1-2; 7 bases map to TRBD1. V was pared by 10 bases and J by 8 bases, with 16 bases of the junction left unmatched. From germline, CDR1 is WNHNN and CDR2 SYGVQD (reference sequence). This CDR3 spans 14 amino acids. CDR3 residues: CANRTGDNLRGYTF. CDR3 DNA: TGCGCCAACCGGACAGGCGATAACTTGAGGGGCTACACCTTC.

Details on this clone: Other DNA sequences within the sample encode an identical CDR3. This chain joins TRBV5-4 and TRBJ1-1, with a tentative D call TRBD1 (5 bases). CDR1 SGHNT and CDR2 YYREEE come from the germline V gene (reference sequence). The CDR3 is 14 residues long. V gave up 0 bases and J gave up 1 base, with 7 bases separating them. The CDR3 sequence is CASSLVQGNTEAFF. CDR3 bases: TGTGCCAGCAGCTTGGTGCAGGGGAACACTGAAGCTTTCTTT. Variable domain in full (rest from reference TRBV5-4 and TRBJ1-1): ETGVTQSPTHLIKTRGQQVTLRCSSQSGHNTVSWYQQALGQGPQFIFQYYREEENGRGNFPPRFSGLQFPNYSSELNVNALELDDSALYLCASSLVQGNTEAFFGQGTRLTVV.

Notes on this clone: At one boundary the junction diverges from the germline segment, which might be a read error. This chain connects TRBV24-1 to TRBJ1-6; TRBD1 matches at 7 bases. The CDR3 consists of 14 residues. Looked up from germline, CDR1 is KGHDR and CDR2 is SFDVKD. CDR3 nucleotide sequence: TGTGCCAGCCACAGGGGCTCCAATAATTCACCCCTCCACTTT. This sequence encodes CASHRGSNNSPLHF.

The chain has TRBV28 and TRBJ2-7; D perhaps matches TRBD1 (5 bases). Germline values: CDR1 MDHEN, CDR2 SYDVKM. The CDR3 runs 15 residues. Trimming stripped 2 bases from V and 5 bases from J, with 16 bases between. The CDR3 region is CASSLRAGMLNEQYF. CDR3 in DNA: TGTGCCAGCAGTTTAAGGGCAGGGATGTTGAACGAGCAGTACTTC.

This chain joins TRBV27 and TRBJ2-1; a weak D match, TRBD2 (6 bases). CDR3 length: 17 amino acids. V lost 5 bases and J lost 2, with 19 bases in between. From germline, CDR1 is MNHEY and CDR2 SMNVEV (reference sequence). For the CDR3, the DNA is TGTGCCAGCAGTCTGGATAGACCCGGGACTGCCTACAATGAGCAGTTCTTC. Encoded protein: CASSLDRPGTAYNEQFF.

The chain uses TRBV2 and TRBJ1-6; the D is unclear. Germline lookup yields CDR1 SNHLY and CDR2 FYNNEI. The CDR3 is made up of 18 amino acids. The V end was cut by 6 bases, the J end by 0 bases, with 18 bases between. The CDR3, as DNA: TGTGCCAGCAGGAGAACGTTGTCCGGGAGCTCCTATAATTCACCCCTCCACTTT. Amino acid sequence: CASRRTLSGSSYNSPLHF.

V usage is TRBV7-8 and J usage is TRBJ2-5; possible D gene TRBD2, 6 bases. The CDR3 loop spans 16 amino acids. V dropped 6 bases and J dropped 5 bases, with 22 bases sitting between them. CDR1 SGHVS and CDR2 FQNEAQ come from the germline V gene. The CDR3 DNA follows: TGTGCCAGCAGACCGTCCCGGGGGTGGAACAAGGAGACCCAGTACTTC. This translates into CASRPSRGWNKETQYF.

In its sample, this clone was seen once. V and J are TRBV5-5 and TRBJ2-7; the D gene is possibly TRBD1 (6 bases). V was clipped by 0 bases and J by 4 bases, with 17 bases between them. Germline-derived CDR1 and CDR2 are SGHKS and YYEKEE (reference sequence). The CDR3 totals 16 residues. The CDR3 reads CASSLGGHSTYYEQYF. The DNA for the CDR3 is TGTGCCAGCAGCTTGGGGGGACATTCTACCTATTACGAGCAGTACTTC.

The rearrangement links TRBV6-5 to TRBJ1-2, with TRBD1 matching 7 bases. V lost 5 bases to trimming and J lost 1 base; unmatched junction nucleotides: 4. There are 14 residues in the CDR3. Germline CDR1 is MNHEY and CDR2 is SVGAGI. This CDR3 is CASSRQGLNYGYTF. CDR3 nucleotide sequence: TGTGCCAGCAGTCGACAGGGACTTAACTATGGCTACACCTTC.

CDR3 residues: CASSQGQAYEQYF. CDR3 nucleotides: TGTGCCAGCAGCCAGGGACAGGCCTACGAGCAGTACTTC. V is TRBV2 and J is TRBJ2-7; 8 bases fit TRBD1. Unmatched junction bases numbered 3, after V lost 6 bases and J lost 2 bases. CDR3 length: 13 amino acids. Germline CDR1 reads SNHLY; CDR2 reads FYNNEI.

The DNA of the CDR3 is TGTGCCAGTAGGATGAGAGACACTGAAGCTTTCTTT. Protein: CASRMRDTEAFF. This chain links TRBV19 with TRBJ1-1; D is unclear. The germline gives CDR1 LNHDA, CDR2 SQIVND (reference sequence). The CDR3 has 12 residues. Trimming shortened V by 6 bases and J by 3 bases, and 8 bases separated the two germline ends.

CDR3 sequence (DNA): TGTGCCAGCAGCCTCCAGACAACAGAGACAGATACGCAGTATTTT. Translation: CASSLQTTETDTQYF. The rearrangement uses TRBV3-1 (or the pseudogene TRBV3-2) and TRBJ2-3; D gene uncertain. The CDR3 sequence is 15 residues long. Trimming pared 4 bases from V and 3 bases from J, leaving 14 bases between. In germline, CDR1 is LGHDT, CDR2 YNNKEL (reference sequence).

The genes are TRBV30 and TRBJ1-3, with a tentative D call TRBD1 (6 bases). The germline gives CDR1 GTSNPN, CDR2 SVGIG (reference sequence). CDR3 length equals 15 residues. The DNA of the CDR3 is TGTGGTGGGACATTGGGCGGCATCTCTGGAAACACCATATATTTT. Translated, it gives CGGTLGGISGNTIYF.

The V gene is TRBV7-9, the J gene TRBJ2-1; 8 positions match TRBD2. Germline lookup yields CDR1 SEHNR and CDR2 FQNEAQ (reference sequence). CDR3 length: 17 amino acids. Trimming took 0 bases from V and 7 from J; bases not matched to a gene: 11. DNA for the CDR3: TGTGCCAGCAGCTTAGCGGCGGGGGGCTTCGGAGGGAATGAGCAGTTCTTC. Its translation: CASSLAAGGFGGNEQFF.

The CDR3 reads CVRSLGHRSGYTF. In nucleotides, the CDR3 is TGTGTCAGAAGCTTAGGACATCGTTCGGGCTACACCTTC. V gene TRBV7-5 combines with J gene TRBJ1-2; the tabulated D call, TRBD1, remains unverified against the DNA. TRBV7-5 is designated a pseudogene. This CDR3 spans 13 amino acids.

The genes are TRBV11-3 and TRBJ2-2; the D gene is possibly TRBD2 (6 bases). The CDR3 loop spans 15 amino acids. V lost 5 bases to trimming and J lost 4 bases, with 14 bases between them. In germline, CDR1 is SGHNT, CDR2 YENEEA. This CDR3 is CASSLARGGTGELFF. CDR3 DNA sequence: TGTGCCAGCAGCCTGGCGCGGGGCGGCACCGGGGAGCTGTTTTTT.

This clone was seen a handful of times. The chain employs TRBV5-6 and TRBJ1-5; D gene uncertain. Germline CDR1 and CDR2: SGHDT and YYEEEE. Trimming took 2 bases from V and 1 from J, leaving 7 bases between them. The CDR3 extends over 14 amino acids. The CDR3 loop is CASSFGRSNQPQHF. The CDR3 coding sequence is TGTGCCAGCAGCTTCGGCAGGAGCAATCAGCCCCAGCATTTT.